Each of the 7 T cell receptor beta chains below was sequenced from the same sample in a study of spatial heterogeneity in lung cancer. TCRdb processed the 5' RACE reads anew with MiXCR; each CDR3 protein has one entry. Counted here are roughly 38,000 distinct CDR3 sequences, under 12% occurring once; the ten biggest clones make up approximately 17%. Time point given: blood at routine non-recurrence follow-up after resection. The sample here was PBMCs, taken at follow-up. The origin of the receptors is a female donor with early-stage non-small cell lung cancer.

In its sample, this clonotype was seen many times. The chain's CDR3 is CASSLTSGESEQYF. CDR3 sequence (DNA): TGTGCCAGCAGTTTGACTAGCGGGGAGTCCGAGCAGTACTTC. The chain links TRBV2 to TRBJ2-7, with 11 bases fitting TRBD2. The V gene end was trimmed by 5 bases and the J gene end by 6 bases; junction bases not matched to a gene: 6. Germline V gene data show CDR1 as SNHLY and CDR2 as FYNNEI. CDR3 length: 14 residues.

By its share, this clonotype is medium-sized (0.01 to 0.1%). The chain employs TRBV11-2 and TRBJ2-1, with D perhaps matching TRBD1 (6 bases). CDR3 length: 15 amino acids. Germline V gene sequence: CDR1 SGHAT, CDR2 FQNNGV. Trimming cost V 4 bases and J 4 bases, with 14 bases left between them. CDR3 DNA sequence: TGTGCCAGCAGCTCGACAGGTGGTGGATACAATGAGCAGTTCTTC. Residues: CASSSTGGGYNEQFF.

This clonotype is medium-sized within its sample. This chain uses TRBV29-1 with TRBJ1-5; D is uncertain. Germline V gene sequence: CDR1 SQVTM, CDR2 ANQGSEA. CDR3 length equals 14 residues. The V end was cut by 4 bases, the J end by 0 bases, with 10 bases between. The CDR3 loop is CSVGTADSNQPQHF. CDR3 DNA: TGCAGCGTTGGGACCGCTGATAGCAATCAGCCCCAGCATTTT.

This clonotype showed up just a few times. A much larger clone lies a single base off, so this may be a read error. The V call is TRBV5-1, the J call TRBJ2-7; the D is unclear. This CDR3 is 13 amino acids long. CDR1 SGHRS and CDR2 YFSETQ come from the germline V gene. This CDR3 reads CANSLEQSYEQYF. Written as DNA, the CDR3 is TGCGCCAACAGCTTGGAACAGTCCTACGAGCAGTACTTC.

The chain recombines TRBV19 with TRBJ1-3; maybe TRBD1 (5 bases). CDR3 size: 16 residues. The ends were cut back, 4 bases at V and 2 bases at J, with 15 bases in the middle. Germline V gives CDR1 LNHDA, CDR2 SQIVND (reference sequence). This CDR3 reads CASSKTGQGAGNTIYF. The CDR3 DNA reads as TGTGCCAGTAGTAAAACAGGACAAGGGGCTGGAAACACCATATATTTT.

At least ten counts were recorded for this clonotype. The chain joins TRBV6-6 to TRBJ2-7; D is uncertain. This CDR3 has 15 residues. Germline CDR1 and CDR2: MNHNY and SVGAGI (reference sequence). V lost 4 bases to trimming and J lost 0 bases, with 13 bases between them. In DNA, the CDR3 is TGTGCCAGCAGTTCCCGGCAGGCAGCCTCCTACGAGCAGTACTTC. As protein: CASSSRQAASYEQYF.

V and J are TRBV5-6 and TRBJ1-1; no firm D call. The CDR3 length is 13 residues. In germline, CDR1 is SGHDT, CDR2 YYEEEE. V lost 5 bases, J lost 1 base, and 9 bases lay in between. CDR3 bases: TGTGCCAGCAGGTGGGTGGAGAACACTGAAGCTTTCTTT. Protein sequence: CASRWVENTEAFF.